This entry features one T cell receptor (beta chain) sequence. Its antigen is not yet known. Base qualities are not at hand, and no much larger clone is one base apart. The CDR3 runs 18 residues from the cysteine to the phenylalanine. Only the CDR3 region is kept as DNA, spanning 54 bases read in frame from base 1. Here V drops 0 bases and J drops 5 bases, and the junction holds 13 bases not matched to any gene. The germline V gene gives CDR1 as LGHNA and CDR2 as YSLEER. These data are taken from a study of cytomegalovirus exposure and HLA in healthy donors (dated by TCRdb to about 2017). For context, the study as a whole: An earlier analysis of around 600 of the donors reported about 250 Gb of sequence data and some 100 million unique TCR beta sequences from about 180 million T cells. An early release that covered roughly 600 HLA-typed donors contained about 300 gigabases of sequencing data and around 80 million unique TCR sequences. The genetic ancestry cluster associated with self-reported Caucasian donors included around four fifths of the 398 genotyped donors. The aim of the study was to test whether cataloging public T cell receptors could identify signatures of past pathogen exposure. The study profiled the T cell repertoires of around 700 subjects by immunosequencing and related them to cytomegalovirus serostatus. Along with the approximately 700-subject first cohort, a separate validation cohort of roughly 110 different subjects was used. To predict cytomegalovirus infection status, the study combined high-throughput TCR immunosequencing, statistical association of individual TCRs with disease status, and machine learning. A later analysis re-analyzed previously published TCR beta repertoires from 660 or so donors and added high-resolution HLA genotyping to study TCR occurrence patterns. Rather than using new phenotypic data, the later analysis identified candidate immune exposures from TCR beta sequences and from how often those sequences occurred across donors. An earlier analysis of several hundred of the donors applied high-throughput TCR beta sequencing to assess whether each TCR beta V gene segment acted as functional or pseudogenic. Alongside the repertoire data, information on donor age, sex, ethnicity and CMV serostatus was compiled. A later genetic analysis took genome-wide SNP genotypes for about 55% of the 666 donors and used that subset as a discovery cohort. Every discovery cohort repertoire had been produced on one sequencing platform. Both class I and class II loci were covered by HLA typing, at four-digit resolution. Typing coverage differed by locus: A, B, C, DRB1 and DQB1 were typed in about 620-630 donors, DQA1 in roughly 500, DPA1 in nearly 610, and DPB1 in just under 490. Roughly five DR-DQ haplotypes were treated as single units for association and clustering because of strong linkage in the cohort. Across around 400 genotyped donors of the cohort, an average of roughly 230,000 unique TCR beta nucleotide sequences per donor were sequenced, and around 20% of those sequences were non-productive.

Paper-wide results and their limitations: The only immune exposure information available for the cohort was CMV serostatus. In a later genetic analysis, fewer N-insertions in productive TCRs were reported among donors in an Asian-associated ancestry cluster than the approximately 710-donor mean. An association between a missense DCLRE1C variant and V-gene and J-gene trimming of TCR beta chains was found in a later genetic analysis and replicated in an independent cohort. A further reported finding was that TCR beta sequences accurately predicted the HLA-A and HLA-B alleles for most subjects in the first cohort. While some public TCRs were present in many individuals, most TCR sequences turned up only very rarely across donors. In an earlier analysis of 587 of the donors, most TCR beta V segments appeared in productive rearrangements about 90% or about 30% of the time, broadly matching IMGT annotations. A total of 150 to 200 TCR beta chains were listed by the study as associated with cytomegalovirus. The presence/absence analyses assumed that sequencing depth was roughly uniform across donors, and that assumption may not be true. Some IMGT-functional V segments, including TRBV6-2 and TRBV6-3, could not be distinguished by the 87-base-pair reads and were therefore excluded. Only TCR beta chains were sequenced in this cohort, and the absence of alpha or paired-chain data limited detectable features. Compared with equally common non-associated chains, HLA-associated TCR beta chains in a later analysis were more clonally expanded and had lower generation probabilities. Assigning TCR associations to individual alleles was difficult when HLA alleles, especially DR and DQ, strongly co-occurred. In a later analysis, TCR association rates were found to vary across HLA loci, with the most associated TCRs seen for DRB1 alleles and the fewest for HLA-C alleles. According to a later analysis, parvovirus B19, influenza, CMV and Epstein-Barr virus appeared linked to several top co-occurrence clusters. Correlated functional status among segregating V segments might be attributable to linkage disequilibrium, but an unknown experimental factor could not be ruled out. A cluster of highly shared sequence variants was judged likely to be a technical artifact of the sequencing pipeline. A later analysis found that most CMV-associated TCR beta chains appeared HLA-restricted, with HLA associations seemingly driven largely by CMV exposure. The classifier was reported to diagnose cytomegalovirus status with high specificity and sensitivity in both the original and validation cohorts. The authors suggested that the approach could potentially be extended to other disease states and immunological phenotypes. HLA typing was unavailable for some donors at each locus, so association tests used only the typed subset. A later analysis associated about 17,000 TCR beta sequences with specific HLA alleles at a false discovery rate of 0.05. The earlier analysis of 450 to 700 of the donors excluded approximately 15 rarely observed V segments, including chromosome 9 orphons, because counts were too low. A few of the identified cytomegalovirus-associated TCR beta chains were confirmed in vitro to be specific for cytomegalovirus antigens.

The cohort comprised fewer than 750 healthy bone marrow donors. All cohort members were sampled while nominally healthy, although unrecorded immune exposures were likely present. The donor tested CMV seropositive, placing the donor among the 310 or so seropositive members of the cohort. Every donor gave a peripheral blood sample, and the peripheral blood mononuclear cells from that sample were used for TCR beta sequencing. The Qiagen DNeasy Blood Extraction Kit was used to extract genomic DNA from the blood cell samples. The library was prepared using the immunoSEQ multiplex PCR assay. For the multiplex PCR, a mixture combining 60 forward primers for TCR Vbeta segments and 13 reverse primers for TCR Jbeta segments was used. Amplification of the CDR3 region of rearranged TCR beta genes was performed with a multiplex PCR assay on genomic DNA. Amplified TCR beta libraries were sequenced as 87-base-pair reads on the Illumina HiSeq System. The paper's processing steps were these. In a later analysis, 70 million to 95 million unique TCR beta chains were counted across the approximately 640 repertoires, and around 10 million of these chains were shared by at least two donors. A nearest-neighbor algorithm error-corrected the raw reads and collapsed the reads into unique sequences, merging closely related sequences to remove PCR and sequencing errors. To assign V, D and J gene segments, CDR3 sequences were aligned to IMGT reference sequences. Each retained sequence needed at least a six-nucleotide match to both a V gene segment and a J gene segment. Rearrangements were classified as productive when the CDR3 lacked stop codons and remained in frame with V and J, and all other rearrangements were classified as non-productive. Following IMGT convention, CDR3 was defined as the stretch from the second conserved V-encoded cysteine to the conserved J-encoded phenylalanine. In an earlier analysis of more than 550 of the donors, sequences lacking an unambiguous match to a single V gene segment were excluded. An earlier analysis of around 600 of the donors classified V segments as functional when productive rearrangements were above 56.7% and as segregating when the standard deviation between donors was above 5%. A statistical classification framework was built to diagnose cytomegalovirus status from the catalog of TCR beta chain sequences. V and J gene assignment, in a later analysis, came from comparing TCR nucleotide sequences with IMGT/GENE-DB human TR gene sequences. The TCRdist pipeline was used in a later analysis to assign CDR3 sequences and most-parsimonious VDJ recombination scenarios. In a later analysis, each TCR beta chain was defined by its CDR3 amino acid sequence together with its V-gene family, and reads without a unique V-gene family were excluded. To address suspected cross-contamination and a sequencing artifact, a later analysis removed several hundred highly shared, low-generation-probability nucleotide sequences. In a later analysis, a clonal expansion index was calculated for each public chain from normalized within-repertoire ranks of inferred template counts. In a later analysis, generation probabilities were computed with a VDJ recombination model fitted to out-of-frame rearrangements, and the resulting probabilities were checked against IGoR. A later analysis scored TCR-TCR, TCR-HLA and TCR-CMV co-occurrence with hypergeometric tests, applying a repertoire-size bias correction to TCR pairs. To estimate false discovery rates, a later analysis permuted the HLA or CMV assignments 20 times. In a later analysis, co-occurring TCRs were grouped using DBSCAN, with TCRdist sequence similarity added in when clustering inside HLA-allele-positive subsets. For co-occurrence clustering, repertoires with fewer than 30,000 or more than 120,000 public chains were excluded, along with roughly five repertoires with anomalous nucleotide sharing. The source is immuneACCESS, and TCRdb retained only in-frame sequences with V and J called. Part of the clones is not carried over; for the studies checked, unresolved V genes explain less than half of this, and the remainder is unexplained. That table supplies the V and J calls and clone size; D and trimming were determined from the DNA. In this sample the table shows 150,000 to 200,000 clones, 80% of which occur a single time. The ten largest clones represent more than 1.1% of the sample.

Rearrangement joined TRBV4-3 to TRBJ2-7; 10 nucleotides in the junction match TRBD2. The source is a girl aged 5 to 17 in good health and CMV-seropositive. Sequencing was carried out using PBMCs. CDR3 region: CASSQEWSSGRAAHEQYF. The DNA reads TGCGCCAGCAGCCAAGAGTGGAGCAGCGGGAGGGCGGCCCACGAGCAGTACTTC.